This is a list of T cell receptor beta chains from one sample in a study of blood T cell repertoires in COVID-19. The repertoire was sequenced with immunoSEQ multiplex PCR; TCRdb's copy has only in-frame clones and lacks some. Here the sample spans approximately 21,000 clones, roughly 90% being singletons. The sequencing sample was made of peripheral blood. These receptor sequences come from a human donor with acute or convalescent COVID-19. The donor label of this sample is uncertain. CDR3s include the opening cysteine and the closing phenylalanine or tryptophan. A D gene is named only where the DNA matches it firmly. For some rows the clone size is stated as once, few or many, or as a class when expanded; others skip it.

CDR3 DNA | CDR3 protein | clone size | D gene | J gene | V gene
TGTGCCAGCAGCCATCCGCGGGGTGTGAACACCGGGGAGCTGTTTTTT | CASSHPRGVNTGELFF | once | NA | TRBJ2-2 | TRBV7-9
TGTGCCAGCAGCTTTCTAGCGGCCCATGAGCAGTTCTTC | CASSFLAAHEQFF | NA | TRBD2 | TRBJ2-1 | TRBV11-2
TGTGCCAGCAGCAGGACAGGGAGGAGCACTGAAGCTTTCTTT | CASSRTGRSTEAFF | NA | TRBD1 | TRBJ1-1 | TRBV7-9
TGTGCCAGTAGTATAGGTGGGGGGACAACTAATGAAAAACTGTTTTTT | CASSIGGGTTNEKLFF | NA | NA | TRBJ1-4 | TRBV19
TGCGCCAGCAGAAATTCCTTTTCCTACAATGAGCAGTTCTTC | CASRNSFSYNEQFF | few | NA | TRBJ2-1 | TRBV5-1
TGTGCCAGCAGAAGAGAACAGGGTCGGTATGGCTACACCTTC | CASRREQGRYGYTF | few | NA | TRBJ1-2 | TRBV2
TGTGCCAGCAGTTACTGGCTAGCGGGGGGGTACAATGAGCAGTTCTTC | CASSYWLAGGYNEQFF | NA | TRBD2 | TRBJ2-1 | TRBV6-5
TGTGCCAGCAGCGTAGGGCCGACTAGCGGAAGACTTTGGGGCTCTGGGGCCAACGTCCTGACTTTC | CASSVGPTSGRLWGSGANVLTF | NA | TRBD2 | TRBJ2-6 | TRBV9
TGTGCCAGCAGCTTGGCTACTAGCGGGGGTACAGATACGCAGTATTTT | CASSLATSGGTDTQYF | NA | TRBD2 | TRBJ2-3 | TRBV5-4
TGCGCCACCAAGGGGGGGTCTAATGAAAAACTGTTTTTT | CATKGGSNEKLFF | NA | NA | TRBJ1-4 | TRBV10-2
TGTGCCAGCAGGCGACAGGGTACCGGGGAGCTGTTTTTT | CASRRQGTGELFF | NA | TRBD1 | TRBJ2-2 | TRBV25-1
TGTGCCAGCAGTTTATCGACAGATCAGCCCCAGCATTTT | CASSLSTDQPQHF | NA | NA | TRBJ1-5 | TRBV27
TGTGCCAGCAGCTTGAACAGGAACACCGGGGAGCTGTTTTTT | CASSLNRNTGELFF | NA | NA | TRBJ2-2 | TRBV5-8
TGTGCCAGCTCACCGGGGGGAGGCGCCGAAAAACTGTTTTTT | CASSPGGGAEKLFF | NA | NA | TRBJ1-4 | TRBV18
TGTGCCAGCAGTGAAAGGGGGGGGGAAAGTGAAGCTTTCTTT | CASSERGGESEAFF | NA | NA | TRBJ1-1 | TRBV2
TGTGCCAGCAGCACTAGAGACCGGGACAGGGGGTGTAATGGCTACACCTTC | CASSTRDRDRGCNGYTF | NA | NA | TRBJ1-2 | TRBV21-1
TGTGCCAGCAGCTTAAATCAGGGAGGAAACACCATATATTTT | CASSLNQGGNTIYF | NA | NA | TRBJ1-3 | TRBV7-8
TGTGCCAGCAGCGGAAGACAGGGGTACAATGAGCAGTTCTTC | CASSGRQGYNEQFF | NA | NA | TRBJ2-1 | TRBV21-1
TGCGCCAGCACATTCGGGGGGATCCAAGAGACCCAGTACTTC | CASTFGGIQETQYF | NA | TRBD2 | TRBJ2-5 | TRBV5-1
TGTGCCAGCAGCCAAGATAGGCCAGCGGGAGGTGCCGGGGAGCTGTTTTTT | CASSQDRPAGGAGELFF | NA | TRBD2 | TRBJ2-2 | TRBV3-1/TRBV3-2
TGTGCCAGCAGCGAGGGGGTCGAGACCCAGTACTTC | CASSEGVETQYF | NA | NA | TRBJ2-5 | TRBV6-2/TRBV6-3
TGTGCCAGCAGCTTAGGGGGACTAGCGGGAGACTGGTACGAGCAGTACTTC | CASSLGGLAGDWYEQYF | NA | TRBD2 | TRBJ2-7 | TRBV7-9
TGTGCCATCGGCGGCGGGGTTGGCACTGAAGCTTTCTTT | CAIGGGVGTEAFF | NA | NA | TRBJ1-1 | TRBV10-3
TGTGCCAGCAGCTTGGACAGGGGGAAGGAATCACCCCTCCACTTT | CASSLDRGKESPLHF | once | TRBD1 | TRBJ1-6 | TRBV5-6
TGTGCCAGCGGGCCGGACAGGAACACTGAAGCTTTCTTT | CASGPDRNTEAFF | NA | NA | TRBJ1-1 | TRBV9
TGTGCCACCAGCAGAGACCTCTCGGGACTAGCAGGCGAGACCCAGTACTTC | CATSRDLSGLAGETQYF | NA | TRBD2 | TRBJ2-5 | TRBV15
TGTGCCAGCAGCCCCATGGCGGGGACCGGAAACACCATATATTTT | CASSPMAGTGNTIYF | once | NA | TRBJ1-3 | TRBV27
TGCGCCAGCAGCTTGGGCCCGAGAGGTGAAAAACTGTTTTTT | CASSLGPRGEKLFF | NA | NA | TRBJ1-4 | TRBV5-1
TGTGCCAGTAGTACCGGGACAGGGAAACTCTACGAGCAGTACTTC | CASSTGTGKLYEQYF | NA | TRBD1 | TRBJ2-7 | TRBV19
TGTGCCAGTATCGGGATACCTGACACTGAAGCTTTCTTT | CASIGIPDTEAFF | NA | NA | TRBJ1-1 | TRBV19
TGTGCCAGCAGCTCAACCCTAGCGGGGGGGTACAATGAGCAGTTCTTC | CASSSTLAGGYNEQFF | NA | TRBD2 | TRBJ2-1 | TRBV6-6
TGCAGCGTTGCTCAGGGGGCAGATCAGCCCCAGCATTTT | CSVAQGADQPQHF | NA | TRBD1 | TRBJ1-5 | TRBV29-1
TGTGCCAGCAGCCCCCGGGACAGGGCTGGGGCCAACGTCCTGACTTTC | CASSPRDRAGANVLTF | NA | TRBD1 | TRBJ2-6 | TRBV7-9
TGTGCCAGCAGTCTCCTGGCGGGAGAAGAGACCCAGTACTTC | CASSLLAGEETQYF | NA | TRBD2 | TRBJ2-5 | TRBV6-5
TGTGCCAGCAGCGACGCACGGGGGTATTACGAGCAGTACTTC | CASSDARGYYEQYF | NA | NA | TRBJ2-7 | TRBV27
TGCGCCAGCAGCACAGGACAGGAATGGGTCGAGCAGTACTTC | CASSTGQEWVEQYF | NA | TRBD1 | TRBJ2-7 | TRBV5-1
TGTGCCAGCAAACTACTAGCGGTGAACACCGGGGAGCTGTTTTTT | CASKLLAVNTGELFF | NA | TRBD2 | TRBJ2-2 | TRBV7-6
TGTGCCAGCAGCCCCGGGACAGGGGGCACTGAAGCTTTCTTT | CASSPGTGGTEAFF | few | TRBD1 | TRBJ1-1 | TRBV27
TGCGCCAGCAGCGCGGGACTAGACAACAATGAGCAGTTCTTC | CASSAGLDNNEQFF | NA | TRBD2 | TRBJ2-1 | TRBV5-1
TGTGCCAGCAGCCCGGGGGTGGTGAACACTGAAGCTTTCTTT | CASSPGVVNTEAFF | NA | NA | TRBJ1-1 | TRBV5-4
TGTGCCAGCAGCTTATTCCAGGGCCTAGATGAAGCTTTCTTT | CASSLFQGLDEAFF | NA | NA | TRBJ1-1 | TRBV7-9
TGTGCCAGCTCACCCTGGGCCTCTAGCACAGATACGCAGTATTTT | CASSPWASSTDTQYF | NA | NA | TRBJ2-3 | TRBV18
TGTGCCAGCAGCTTTAGCGGGTTTATGCAGCAGTACTTC | CASSFSGFMQQYF | NA | TRBD2 | TRBJ2-7 | TRBV5-6
TGTGCCAGCAGCTTAGGGGCTAGCGGACAGGAGACCCAGTACTTC | CASSLGASGQETQYF | NA | NA | TRBJ2-5 | TRBV7-9
TGCGCCAGCAGCTTGGGAGGGTCCTACAGCACAGATACGCAGTATTTT | CASSLGGSYSTDTQYF | once | NA | TRBJ2-3 | TRBV5-1
TGTGCCAGCAGTTTGTGGCAGGGCTATGGCTACACCTTC | CASSLWQGYGYTF | NA | NA | TRBJ1-2 | TRBV12-3/TRBV12-4
TGTGCCAGCAGTAAAAGACAGGGGAACACTGAAGCTTTCTTT | CASSKRQGNTEAFF | NA | TRBD1 | TRBJ1-1 | TRBV2
TGTGCCACCAGTGGGGGACTAGCGGGAATATATGAGCAGTTCTTC | CATSGGLAGIYEQFF | NA | TRBD2 | TRBJ2-1 | TRBV24-1
TGTGCCAGCAGCGTTAGCGGGGGGGCCCTTTATGAGCAGTTCTTC | CASSVSGGALYEQFF | NA | TRBD2 | TRBJ2-1 | TRBV9
TGTGCCAGTACAAGTCCGGGACAGCCTAATGAAAAACTGTTTTTT | CASTSPGQPNEKLFF | once | TRBD1 | TRBJ1-4 | TRBV19
TGTGCCAGCAGTTCCTACGGGGGTTACGAGCAGTACTTC | CASSSYGGYEQYF | NA | NA | TRBJ2-7 | TRBV6-5
TGTGCCAGCAGTGATCACGACAGCCACACAAACACCATATATTTT | CASSDHDSHTNTIYF | NA | NA | TRBJ1-3 | TRBV6-4
TGTGCCAGCAGTTTTGGGGAGGGTGAGCAGTACTTC | CASSFGEGEQYF | NA | TRBD2 | TRBJ2-7 | TRBV12-3/TRBV12-4
TGTGCCATCAGCGAGGGACAGAGCAATCAGCCCCAGCATTTT | CAISEGQSNQPQHF | once | TRBD1 | TRBJ1-5 | TRBV10-3
TGTGCCAGCAGCCGCAGGACTAGCGAAACAGATACGCAGTATTTT | CASSRRTSETDTQYF | NA | TRBD2 | TRBJ2-3 | TRBV4-2
TGCGCCAGCAGCTCGTTCCCGGGGGAGGGTACAGATACGCAGTATTTT | CASSSFPGEGTDTQYF | NA | TRBD2 | TRBJ2-3 | TRBV5-1
TGTGCCAGCTCACCACTCAGCCTTATCGCTAGAGGGACCGGGGAGCTGTTTTTT | CASSPLSLIARGTGELFF | NA | NA | TRBJ2-2 | TRBV18
TGCAGCGGGATGGCAGGGCAAAACCACGAGCAGTACTTC | CSGMAGQNHEQYF | NA | NA | TRBJ2-7 | TRBV29-1
TGTGCCAGCAGCTTAGGCAGGTTCACCGGGGAGCTGTTTTTT | CASSLGRFTGELFF | NA | NA | TRBJ2-2 | TRBV7-9